Below are 17 T cell receptor beta chains sequenced from a single sample in a study of T cells in Graves' hyperthyroidism and ophthalmopathy. Amplification targeted TCR beta CDR3 regions from RNA transcripts. RT-PCR in the first round (using the HTBI primer set) targeted the TCR CDR3. TCRdb redid the calling of the multiplex PCR reads with MiXCR, one entry per CDR3 protein. The sample has about 610,000 distinct CDR3 sequences, about a sixth seen once. Sequenced input: blood. The receptors originated from a woman aged 40 to 49 with Graves' ophthalmopathy.

This clonotype was seen many times. The chain is built from TRBV19 and TRBJ2-5; 8 nucleotides agree with TRBD1. The CDR3 sequence is 16 residues long. The V segment lost 4 bases and the J segment 5 bases; nucleotides outside the gene matches: 12. Germline CDR1 LNHDA, CDR2 SQIVND (reference sequence). The CDR3 protein is CASSTGQGVFLETQYF. DNA for the CDR3: TGTGCCAGTAGTACCGGACAGGGAGTTTTCCTCGAGACCCAGTACTTC. Full variable domain (remainder filled in from reference TRBV19 and TRBJ2-5): DGGITQSPKYLFRKEGQNVTLSCEQNLNHDAMYWYRQDPGQGLRLIYYSQIVNDFQKGDIAEGYSVSREKKESFPLTVTSAQKNPTAFYLCASSTGQGVFLETQYFGPGTRLLVL.

V is TRBV12-3 or TRBV12-4 and J is TRBJ1-2, with D unclear. The V end was cut by 3 bases, the J end by 4 bases, with 9 bases between. The CDR3 is made up of 13 amino acids. The CDR3 is CASSLGIVYGYTF. The CDR3 DNA reads as TGTGCCAGCAGTTTGGGAATTGTCTATGGCTACACCTTC.

This clonotype was seen repeatedly, ten times or more. The chain combines TRBV6-1 with TRBJ1-2; D gene unclear. Trimming pared 1 base from V and 4 bases from J, leaving 10 bases between. This CDR3 is 14 amino acids long. Germline CDR1 reads MNHNS; CDR2 reads SASEGT. Written as DNA, the CDR3 is TGTGCCAGCAGTGAAGGGCTGCTCAGCTATGGCTACACCTTC. It codes for CASSEGLLSYGYTF.

This clonotype was counted many times. This rearrangement joins TRBV2 to TRBJ2-5; no clear D gene. CDR1 SNHLY and CDR2 FYNNEI come from the germline V gene. The CDR3 sequence is 13 residues long. Deletions cut 4 bases from V and 3 bases from J, with 9 bases between. The CDR3 DNA follows: TGTGCCAGCAGTGGGGTAGTTGAAGAGACCCAGTACTTC. Its protein product is CASSGVVEETQYF.

This clonotype was counted between two and nine times. One junction end does not reproduce the germline sequence, and a read error may be involved. J is TRBJ2-3 and V is TRBV7-2; D is perhaps TRBD1 (7 bases). CDR3 length: 18 residues. Germline V gene sequence: CDR1 SGHTA, CDR2 FQGNSA. The CDR3 DNA reads as TGTGCCAGCAGCTTAGTCCCCGACAGGGACACTAGCACAGGTACGCAGTATTTT. Translated, it gives CASSLVPDRDTSTGTQYF.

As concerns this clonotype: The junction and the germline gene differ at one end; a read error may be behind it. The chain employs TRBV6-2 or TRBV6-3 and TRBJ2-2; D is uncertain. The germline V gene has CDR1 MNHEY and CDR2 SVGEGT. The CDR3 consists of 13 residues. CDR3 DNA: TGTGCCAGCAGCCGCACGAAAACCGGGGAGCTGTTTTTT. Its translation is CASSRTKTGELFF.

There are many counts of this clonotype. The chain combines TRBV20-1 with TRBJ2-3; 7 nucleotides align to TRBD2. CDR1 DFQATT and CDR2 SNEGSKA come from the germline V gene (reference sequence). V lost 6 bases and J lost 3; bases outside the gene matches: 9. The CDR3 consists of 14 residues. The CDR3 loop reads CSAPRMGGTDTQYF. The CDR3 nucleotides are TGCAGTGCGCCACGTATGGGGGGGACAGATACGCAGTATTTT.

In regard to this clonotype: An end of the junction differs from the germline gene, which may be a read error. J is TRBJ2-3 and V is TRBV5-1; no clear D gene. Germline V CDR1 and CDR2: SGHRS, YFSETQ. This CDR3 is 14 amino acids long. The CDR3 nucleotides read TGTGCCAGCAGCTTTTGGAACAGCGCAGATACGCAGTATTTT. It codes for CASSFWNSADTQYF.

The chain recombines TRBV27 with TRBJ2-7; D unclear. The CDR3 consists of 14 residues. Deletions cut 5 bases from V and 5 bases from J, with 16 bases between. Germline CDR1 reads MNHEY; CDR2 reads SMNVEV (reference sequence). The CDR3 spells CASSPAMSFDEQYF. For the CDR3, the DNA is TGTGCCAGCAGTCCCGCAATGAGTTTCGACGAGCAGTACTTC.

In regard to this clonotype: A much larger clone lies a single base off, so this may be a read error. The V call is TRBV2, the J call TRBJ1-5; D remains ambiguous. Germline CDR1 is SNHLY and CDR2 is FYNNEI. The CDR3 loop spans 14 amino acids. CDR3 bases: TGTGCCAGCAGTGATGATCAATTCAATCAGCCCCGGCATTTT. Translated, it gives CASSDDQFNQPRHF.

The chain carries TRBV2 and TRBJ2-2, with D perhaps TRBD1 or TRBD2 (5 bases each). V lost 6 bases and J lost 4, with 12 bases in between. Germline CDR1 reads SNHLY; CDR2 reads FYNNEI. There are 14 residues in the CDR3. Here the CDR3 reads CASREGRSTGELFF. CDR3 in DNA: TGTGCCAGCAGAGAGGGACGATCCACCGGGGAGCTGTTTTTT.

This clonotype was seen many times. V and J are TRBV7-3 and TRBJ2-3; 8 nucleotides match TRBD2. CDR1 and CDR2 (germline): SGHTA, FQGTGA. CDR3 length: 16 amino acids. The J segment lost 0 bases and the V segment lost 10 bases, leaving 12 bases of the junction unmatched. The CDR3 region is CANKAGDYSSTDTQYF. Here the CDR3 DNA reads TGTGCCAACAAAGCGGGAGACTACTCAAGCACAGATACGCAGTATTTT.

This clonotype was seen repeatedly, ten times or more. CDR3 sequence: CASSYSGNNEQFF. The DNA of the CDR3 is TGTGCCAGCAGTTATTCCGGGAACAATGAGCAGTTCTTC. This rearrangement joins TRBV6-1 to TRBJ2-1, with D perhaps TRBD2 (5 bases). The V end lost 5 bases, the J end lost 5 bases, and 10 bases lay between the germline ends. The germline gives CDR1 MNHNS, CDR2 SASEGT. There are 13 residues in the CDR3.

This clonotype was found a few times. The gene calls are TRBV11-2 and TRBJ1-1; a weak D match, TRBD1 (5 bases). V lost 6 bases to trimming and J lost 4 bases, with 15 bases between them. Looked up from germline, CDR1 is SGHAT and CDR2 is FQNNGV. The CDR3 length is 14 residues. As DNA, the CDR3 is TGTGCCAGCAGTAAAGAGGGGACTCGCACTGAAGCTTTCTTT. It encodes CASSKEGTRTEAFF.

The sample holds many counts of this clonotype. This rearrangement joins TRBV5-1 to TRBJ1-1, with a weak D call TRBD1 (5 bases). The germline CDR1 and CDR2 sequences are SGHRS and YFSETQ. This CDR3 is built from 13 residues. Between the trimmed V and J ends, which lost 4 bases and 5 bases, there was a span of 12 bases. The CDR3 is CASSVQGLTEAFF. In nucleotides, the CDR3 is TGCGCCAGCAGCGTGCAGGGTTTGACTGAAGCTTTCTTT.

In this sample, this clonotype turned up many times. The V call is TRBV27, the J call TRBJ2-1, with D perhaps being TRBD1 or TRBD2 (5 bases each). The CDR3 has 16 residues. Looked up from germline, CDR1 is MNHEY and CDR2 is SMNVEV (reference sequence). V dropped 6 bases and J dropped 2 bases, with 17 bases sitting between them. The CDR3 loop reads CASSNRPGTTYNEQFF. CDR3 DNA: TGTGCCAGCAGCAACCGACCCGGGACGACCTACAATGAGCAGTTCTTC.

This clonotype was detected only a few times. The rearrangement uses TRBV28 and TRBJ2-4, with TRBD1 identical over 9 bases. Germline V lookup: CDR1 MDHEN, CDR2 SYDVKM. V lost 4 bases, J lost 7 bases, and 14 bases stayed unmatched. This CDR3 is 17 amino acids long. The CDR3 DNA reads TGTGCCAGCAGTTACCACCGGACAGGGGCGCTTCGGAACATTCAGTACTTC. It translates to CASSYHRTGALRNIQYF.